What follows is one TCR beta chain and its context. The antigen remains undetermined. The sample is drawn from a study of cytomegalovirus exposure and HLA in healthy donors. The PCR employed 60 Vbeta primers together with 13 Jbeta primers. Profiled with immunoSEQ multiplex PCR; TCRdb holds only in-frame clones, not every one. The sample shows around 190,000 clones, approximately 80% of them seen only once. Germline CDR1 and CDR2: SEHNR and FQNEAQ (reference sequence). The CDR3 runs to 12 residues. Trimming shortened V by 5 bases and J by 7 bases, and 9 bases separated the two germline ends. Overall study results and limits: In presence/absence analyses, roughly uniform sequencing depth across donors was assumed.

This clonotype was obtained from a woman between 35 and 50 years old in good health and CMV-seronegative. Sequenced: PBMCs. V is TRBV7-9 and J is TRBJ2-1, with a weak D call TRBD1 (5 bases). Here the CDR3 DNA reads TGTGCCAGCAGCCGGCAGGGAAATGAGCAGTTCTTC. Its protein is CASSRQGNEQFF.